This entry lists 6 T cell receptor beta chains sequenced from one sample in a study of blood T cell repertoires in COVID-19. Clones were sequenced by immunoSEQ multiplex PCR, and TCRdb holds only the in-frame ones, with some missing. There are just over 300,000 clones in the sample; over 75% occur only once, and around a tenth lies in the top ten. Sequenced sample: PBMCs or T cells enriched from blood (not recorded which). The receptors here all came from a woman in her forties who had recovered from COVID-19.

V usage is TRBV19 and J usage is TRBJ2-1; the match to TRBD2 covers 15 bases. Germline V lookup: CDR1 LNHDA, CDR2 SQIVND (reference sequence). V gave up 5 bases and J gave up 0 bases; unmatched junction bases: 8. CDR3 length equals 19 residues. This chain's CDR3 is CASSSGLAGGGSSYNEQFF. As DNA, the CDR3 is TGTGCCAGTAGTTCCGGACTAGCGGGAGGGGGAAGCTCCTACAATGAGCAGTTCTTC.

This chain joins TRBV2 and TRBJ2-5; TRBD1 aligns across 8 bases. Per the germline V gene, CDR1 is SNHLY and CDR2 is FYNNEI. J gave up 8 bases and V 6 bases, and 8 bases lay outside the gene matches. This CDR3 region has 13 residues. The CDR3 spells CASREDRERTQYF. As DNA, the CDR3 is TGTGCCAGCAGGGAGGACAGGGAACGTACCCAGTACTTC. Complete variable domain (other parts from reference TRBV2 and TRBJ2-5): EPEVTQTPSHQVTQMGQEVILRCVPISNHLYFYWYRQILGQKVEFLVSFYNNEISEKSEIFDDQFSVERPDGSNFTLKIRSTKLEDSAMYFCASREDRERTQYFGPGTRLLVL.

The chain links TRBV27 to TRBJ1-5, with 7 bases matching TRBD1. The CDR3 is 13 residues long. Germline V gives CDR1 MNHEY, CDR2 SMNVEV (reference sequence). With 4 bases clipped from V and 4 bases from J, the junction kept 1 base outside the gene matches. CDR3 protein: CASSSTGNQPQHF. The CDR3 region has the DNA TGTGCCAGCAGTTCGACAGGGAATCAGCCCCAGCATTTT.

The chain couples TRBV6-1 to TRBJ2-1, with TRBD2 as a possible D gene (6 bases). The CDR3 covers 15 residues. V was clipped by 1 base and J by 7 bases, with 14 bases between them. CDR1 is MNHNS, CDR2 SASEGT, per germline. CDR3 protein: CASSEVGGVGNEQFF. CDR3 DNA sequence: TGTGCCAGCAGTGAAGTCGGGGGAGTGGGGAATGAGCAGTTCTTC.

The CDR3 DNA sequence: TGTGCCAGCAGCCCTGATCCAGGGGCCCCGGTTACCGGGGAGCTGTTTTTT. It encodes CASSPDPGAPVTGELFF. The J gene is TRBJ2-2, the V gene TRBV11-3; D possibly corresponds to TRBD1 (6 bases). CDR3 length: 17 residues. With 5 bases removed from V and 5 bases from J, the gap between germline ends came to 21 bases. Looked up from germline, CDR1 is SGHNT and CDR2 is YENEEA.

This chain links TRBV7-2 with TRBJ2-3, with 11 positions matching TRBD2. CDR3 size: 15 residues. Germline CDR1 is SGHTA and CDR2 is FQGNSA. J lost 4 bases, V lost 5 bases, and 5 bases had no gene match. CDR3 nucleotide sequence: TGTGCCAGCAGCGCTCCGGGACTAGCGGCAGATACGCAGTATTTT. Translation gives CASSAPGLAADTQYF.